This T cell receptor (beta chain) was obtained from a study of shared clonotypes between healthy human individuals. Germline values: CDR1 SGHVS, CDR2 FNYEAQ. Trimming stripped 8 bases from V and 8 bases from J, with 22 bases between. This CDR3 is 15 amino acids long. Study-level results: Only a few donors were included, so the genetic and exposure-history diversity represented was limited.

The protocol was immunoSEQ multiplex PCR, while the TCRdb copy is restricted to in-frame clones and leaves out a portion. The sample shows approximately 810,000 clones, 80% to 95% of them seen only once. Naive-designated CD8 cells lacked CD45RO, were positively enriched for CCR7, and omitted terminally differentiated effector memory CD45RA+ cells. A remark on this clone: The antigen is unknown.

The TCR comes from a man in his thirties or forties in good health. The genes are TRBV7-6 and TRBJ2-1; tentative D call: TRBD1 (5 bases). Sequenced sample: naive CD8+ T cells sorted from blood. Written as DNA, the CDR3 is TGTGCCAGCTTTCCAGGGTCGGGCACAAGCTATGAGCAGTTCTTC. This sequence encodes CASFPGSGTSYEQFF.